The 30 T cell receptor beta chains in this list originate from one sample, sequenced in a study of cytomegalovirus exposure and HLA in healthy donors. Vbeta (60) and Jbeta (13) primers were used in the PCR. The assay was immunoSEQ multiplex PCR, and TCRdb's table has in-frame clones only and misses some. The sample lists about 140,000 clones; roughly 9.4% were seen once. The sample was PBMCs. The receptors originated from a male donor in good health and CMV-seronegative.

The gene calls are TRBV6-6 and TRBJ2-3, with D perhaps matching TRBD2 (6 bases). The CDR3 is 14 residues long. Germline V lookup: CDR1 MNHNY, CDR2 SVGAGI (reference sequence). Trimming removed 6 bases from V and 8 bases from J, with 18 bases in between. The chain's CDR3 is CASRRIGGQSTQYF. CDR3 nucleotide sequence: TGTGCCAGCAGGCGCATCGGGGGTCAAAGTACGCAGTATTTT.

V and J are TRBV10-3 and TRBJ1-3; D not resolved. Germline values: CDR1 ENHRY, CDR2 SYGVKD. The V end was cut by 0 bases, the J end by 2 bases, with 5 bases between. This CDR3 has 14 amino acids. The CDR3, as DNA: TGTGCCATCAGTGAGTCGAGGGCTGGAAACACCATATATTTT. Amino acids: CAISESRAGNTIYF.

The V call is TRBV5-1, the J call TRBJ2-1; 7 nucleotides agree with TRBD2. CDR3 size: 13 residues. Germline CDR1 reads SGHRS; CDR2 reads YFSETQ. The V and J ends lost 0 bases and 10 bases, in that order; junction bases with no gene match: 4. The CDR3 protein is CASSLDPSGEQFF. CDR3 bases: TGCGCCAGCAGCTTGGACCCTAGCGGCGAGCAGTTCTTC.

This clone has only a few counts. The chain links TRBV6-1 to TRBJ2-7; 8 bases align to TRBD2. Losses at the gene ends were 8 bases for V and 6 bases for J; bases not matched to a gene: 12. The CDR3 is made up of 14 amino acids. Germline CDR1 and CDR2: MNHNS and SASEGT. The CDR3 coding sequence is TGTGCCAGCTCCCCGGGGTCGGGAGGGGGCGAGCAGTACTTC. This codes for CASSPGSGGGEQYF.

V gene TRBV6-5 combines with J gene TRBJ2-2, with unresolved D. V lost 8 bases and J 3 bases, leaving 13 bases between the germline ends. This CDR3 is 14 amino acids long. Germline V gene lookup returns CDR1 MNHEY and CDR2 SVGAGI. The CDR3 sequence is CASGQALHTGELFF. The DNA of the CDR3 is TGTGCCAGCGGGCAGGCCCTCCACACCGGGGAGCTGTTTTTT.

A single count supports this clone. The V call is TRBV11-1, the J call TRBJ1-1; D might be TRBD1 (6 bases). CDR3 length: 15 amino acids. V lost 1 base, J lost 4 bases, and 13 bases lay in between. The V gene's germline CDR1 is SGHAT and CDR2 FQDESV (reference sequence). The chain's CDR3 is CASSLVTGGSTEAFF. The CDR3 region has the DNA TGTGCCAGCAGCTTAGTGACAGGCGGATCCACTGAAGCTTTCTTT.

This clone occurred a few times. V and J are TRBV2 and TRBJ1-1; a weak D match, TRBD1 (6 bases). The CDR3 covers 12 residues. Germline CDR1 and CDR2: SNHLY and FYNNEI. V dropped 4 bases and J dropped 7 bases, with 10 bases sitting between them. CDR3 amino acids: CASSGDTGEAFF. CDR3 nucleotide sequence: TGTGCCAGCAGTGGGGACACCGGTGAAGCTTTCTTT.

A few counts support this clone. The chain is built from TRBV28 and TRBJ2-7; TRBD1 matches at 8 bases. The V gene end was trimmed by 4 bases and the J gene end by 2 bases; junction bases not matched to a gene: 10. The germline V gene encodes CDR1 MDHEN and CDR2 SYDVKM. The length of the CDR3 is 16 residues. The CDR3 reads CASSSSAGGITYEQYF. CDR3 sequence (DNA): TGTGCCAGCAGTTCGTCTGCAGGGGGCATAACCTACGAGCAGTACTTC.

The chain uses TRBV7-2 and TRBJ2-7; 11 bases are shared with TRBD2. This CDR3 comprises 14 residues. Germline V gene lookup returns CDR1 SGHTA and CDR2 FQGNSA. With V trimmed by 6 bases and J by 5 bases, 6 bases remained unmatched. In DNA form, the CDR3 reads TGTGCCAGCAGGGTGACTAGCGGGGCGAACGAGCAGTACTTC. Translating it yields CASRVTSGANEQYF.

The J gene is TRBJ2-2, the V gene TRBV30, with D unclear. Germline assignment: CDR1 GTSNPN and CDR2 SVGIG (reference sequence). V was cut by 5 bases and J by 7 bases, with 14 bases left in between. CDR3 length: 13 residues. CDR3 in amino acids: CAWGPSSFGELFF. The CDR3 bases are TGTGCCTGGGGCCCCTCTAGTTTCGGGGAGCTGTTTTTT.

The chain employs TRBV7-2 and TRBJ2-7; D is perhaps TRBD2 (6 bases). Germline V gene lookup returns CDR1 SGHTA and CDR2 FQGNSA. CDR3 length: 14 amino acids. V was clipped by 0 bases and J by 2 bases, with 8 bases between them. The CDR3 reads CASSLAPGAYEQYF. The CDR3 DNA sequence: TGTGCCAGCAGCTTAGCCCCGGGGGCCTACGAGCAGTACTTC.

This clone appeared a few times. The chain recombines TRBV29-1 with TRBJ2-3; 12 bases agree with TRBD2. V shed 4 bases and J 1 base; nucleotides not matched to a gene: 6. The germline V gene encodes CDR1 SQVTM and CDR2 ANQGSEA. This CDR3 is built from 16 residues. This CDR3 is CSVAKTSGGRTDTQYF. In DNA, the CDR3 is TGCAGCGTTGCTAAGACTAGCGGGGGACGCACAGATACGCAGTATTTT.

The CDR3 reads CASSPPRGAGWYQETQYF. The DNA for the CDR3 is TGTGCCAGCAGTCCCCCTCGAGGAGCGGGTTGGTACCAAGAGACCCAGTACTTC. The V gene is TRBV2, the J gene TRBJ2-5; D may be TRBD2 (6 bases). Germline loops: CDR1 SNHLY, CDR2 FYNNEI. V was shortened by 5 bases and J by 0 bases, with 22 bases between the two germline ends. The CDR3 has 18 residues.

The rearrangement uses TRBV6-1 and TRBJ2-5; 9 positions match TRBD1. V dropped 2 bases and J dropped 1; count of bases not matched to a gene: 2. Germline V gene sequence: CDR1 MNHNS, CDR2 SASEGT. This CDR3 comprises 15 residues. The CDR3 region is CASSERDRVQETQYF. The CDR3 DNA reads as TGTGCCAGCAGTGAAAGGGACAGGGTCCAAGAGACCCAGTACTTC.

The rearrangement uses TRBV5-1 and TRBJ2-1, with D possibly TRBD2 on 5 matching bases. The V and J ends lost 2 bases and 3 bases respectively, with 6 bases between them. Germline V gene sequence: CDR1 SGHRS, CDR2 YFSETQ. CDR3 length: 13 amino acids. CDR3 loop: CASSFGDYNEQFF. DNA of the CDR3: TGCGCCAGCAGCTTCGGGGACTACAATGAGCAGTTCTTC.

J is TRBJ1-6 and V is TRBV29-1; tentative D call: TRBD1 (5 bases). V was trimmed by 6 bases and J by 15 bases, leaving 27 bases between them. This CDR3 region has 15 residues. Germline values: CDR1 SQVTM, CDR2 ANQGSEA. CDR3 protein: CSVSVGVQGRAHLHF. The CDR3 DNA reads TGCAGCGTCTCCGTAGGGGTGCAGGGCAGGGCACACCTCCACTTT.

This clone was recorded a few times. The V call is TRBV27, the J call TRBJ2-2; D possibly corresponds to TRBD1 (6 bases). V was clipped by 6 bases and J by 3 bases, with 14 bases between them. This CDR3 contains 15 residues. Looked up from germline, CDR1 is MNHEY and CDR2 is SMNVEV (reference sequence). This chain's CDR3 is CASRPRDTYTGELFF. The CDR3 nucleotides read TGTGCCAGCAGACCCCGGGACACGTACACCGGGGAGCTGTTTTTT.

This clone was picked up a small number of times. This chain connects TRBV27 to TRBJ2-7; TRBD2 might be the D (5 bases). Trimming took off 8 bases at V and 1 base at J, with 18 bases between the two ends. Per germline, CDR1 MNHEY and CDR2 SMNVEV (reference sequence). This CDR3 has 15 amino acids. CDR3 region: CASARPGRTSYEQYF. CDR3 DNA: TGTGCCAGCGCCCGTCCCGGCAGGACTTCCTACGAGCAGTACTTC.

This chain connects TRBV9 to TRBJ1-4, with D possibly being TRBD1 (6 bases). The V gene lost 4 bases and the J gene lost 3 bases, with 16 bases spanning the gap. This CDR3 is 16 amino acids long. Germline loops: CDR1 SGDLS, CDR2 YYNGEE. CDR3 sequence reads: CASSPSGGLSNEKLFF. In DNA form, the CDR3 reads TGTGCCAGCAGCCCCTCGGGGGGGCTATCTAATGAAAAACTGTTTTTT.

The chain combines TRBV27 with TRBJ1-4; D possibly corresponds to TRBD1 (6 bases). Germline values: CDR1 MNHEY, CDR2 SMNVEV (reference sequence). The CDR3 runs to 14 residues. The V end was cut by 5 bases, the J end by 7 bases, with 14 bases between. Here the CDR3 reads CASSTQGRAEKLFF. The DNA of the CDR3 is TGTGCCAGCAGTACGCAGGGGCGGGCTGAAAAACTGTTTTTT.

This clone has just a few counts. J is TRBJ1-6 and V is TRBV6-5; 7 bases fit TRBD1. The CDR3 runs to 15 residues. The V gene's germline CDR1 is MNHEY and CDR2 SVGAGI. V trimming: 5 bases; J trimming: 4 bases; junction bases outside the gene matches: 5. This chain's CDR3 is CASSTQGRYNSPLHF. The DNA for the CDR3 is TGTGCCAGCAGTACACAGGGGCGGTATAATTCACCCCTCCACTTT.

V usage is TRBV4-2 and J usage is TRBJ1-2; no clear D gene. CDR1 and CDR2 (germline): LGHNA, YNFKEQ. Deletions cut 2 bases from V and 8 bases from J, with 9 bases between. CDR3 length: 12 amino acids. CDR3 bases: TGTGCCAGCAGCCAAACCACCGGGGGCTACACCTTC. Amino acids: CASSQTTGGYTF.

This clone was seen more than once but under ten times. The chain recombines TRBV7-2 with TRBJ2-7; 9 nucleotides match TRBD1. From germline, CDR1 is SGHTA and CDR2 FQGNSA. This CDR3 is 16 amino acids long. V lost 1 base to trimming and J lost 3 bases; unmatched junction nucleotides: 7. CDR3 protein: CASSLGVGTGIYEQYF. CDR3 bases: TGTGCCAGCAGCTTAGGGGTAGGGACAGGGATCTACGAGCAGTACTTC.

The chain links TRBV4-3 to TRBJ2-5, with TRBD2 matching 7 bases. This CDR3 spans 14 amino acids. CDR1 and CDR2 (germline): LGHNA, YSLEER. The J segment lost 5 bases and the V segment lost 4 bases, leaving 7 bases of the junction unmatched. The CDR3 sequence: CASSLGRGWETQYF. The CDR3 nucleotides read TGCGCCAGCAGCCTCGGGCGGGGGTGGGAGACCCAGTACTTC.

This clone was detected a few times. The chain uses TRBV29-1 and TRBJ2-5, with 10 bases matching TRBD1. Germline V gene lookup returns CDR1 SQVTM and CDR2 ANQGSEA. The CDR3 contains 15 residues. DNA of the CDR3: TGCAGTGCCACTAGGGACAGGGGTGGGAGGGAGACCCAGTACTTC. Amino acid sequence: CSATRDRGGRETQYF. Full variable domain (rest looked up from reference TRBV29-1 and TRBJ2-5): SAVISQKPSRDICQRGTSLTIQCQVDSQVTMMFWYRQQPGQSLTLIATANQGSEATYESGFVIDKFPISRPNLTFSTLTVSNMSPEDSSIYLCSATRDRGGRETQYFGPGTRLLVL.

This clone was picked up a small number of times. The CDR3 nucleotides are TGCGCCAGCAATGGCGGCACCACCGGGGAGCTGTTTTTT. As protein: CASNGGTTGELFF. This chain connects TRBV4-3 to TRBJ2-2, with unresolved D. This CDR3 is 13 amino acids long. Germline V gene sequence: CDR1 LGHNA, CDR2 YSLEER. The V gene lost 7 bases and the J gene lost 4 bases, with 10 bases spanning the gap.

This rearrangement joins TRBV11-2 to TRBJ2-3; D might be TRBD2 (5 bases). Looked up from germline, CDR1 is SGHAT and CDR2 is FQNNGV. There are 15 residues in the CDR3. Trimming took off 2 bases at V and 0 bases at J, with 9 bases between the two ends. CDR3 loop: CASSLIGKSTDTQYF. Written as DNA, the CDR3 is TGTGCCAGCAGCTTAATCGGGAAGAGCACAGATACGCAGTATTTT.

The chain recombines TRBV6-6 with TRBJ1-5, with D uncertain. Trimming removed 5 bases at V and 4 bases at J, with 18 bases between. The germline V gene has CDR1 MNHNY and CDR2 SVGAGI (reference sequence). This CDR3 has 16 residues. Written as DNA, the CDR3 is TGTGCCAGCAGTCCCCCAGATCCAACCCGAAATCAGCCCCAGCATTTT. The encoded protein is CASSPPDPTRNQPQHF.

This clone was seen more than once but under ten times. This sequence joins TRBV2 and TRBJ1-6; no definite D call. V was shortened by 3 bases and J by 0 bases, with 9 bases between the two germline ends. Per germline, CDR1 SNHLY and CDR2 FYNNEI. The CDR3 extends over 16 amino acids. Here the CDR3 reads CASSDSLSSYNSPLHF. Here the CDR3 DNA reads TGTGCCAGCAGTGACAGTTTAAGCTCCTATAATTCACCCCTCCACTTT. The full variable domain, completed using reference TRBV2 and TRBJ1-6, is EPEVTQTPSHQVTQMGQEVILRCVPISNHLYFYWYRQILGQKVEFLVSFYNNEISEKSEIFDDQFSVERPDGSNFTLKIRSTKLEDSAMYFCASSDSLSSYNSPLHFGNGTRLTVT.

The chain carries TRBV19 and TRBJ1-1, with 9 bases fitting TRBD1. Germline V gene lookup returns CDR1 LNHDA and CDR2 SQIVND (reference sequence). J gave up 4 bases and V 9 bases, and 12 bases lay outside the gene matches. This CDR3 spans 15 amino acids. CDR3 sequence (DNA): TGTGCCAGCGCGGACAGGGGAGACCAGGGCACTGAAGCTTTCTTT. This translates into CASADRGDQGTEAFF.